The clone carrying this T cell receptor beta chain counts as medium-sized (0.01 to 0.1%). Germline CDR1 and CDR2: LNHDA and SQIVND (reference sequence). This CDR3 region has 15 residues. The V end was cut by 5 bases, the J end by 6 bases, with 14 bases between. TCR beta rearrangements were amplified from peripheral blood genomic DNA. These data are taken from a study of T cell repertoires in aging, cancer and after chemotherapy. Rearranged V-D-J TRB sequences were amplified with a mixed TRB-A/B primer pool. TCRdb fed the multiplex PCR reads into MiXCR, producing one record per CDR3 protein. Among 12,000 or so distinct CDR3 sequences listed, 20% to 30% were seen once.

This clonotype originated in a human donor in good health. The specimen sequenced was blood. The V and J genes are TRBV19 and TRBJ1-6, with D perhaps TRBD1 (5 bases). The chain's CDR3 is CASSHGEGINSPLHF. DNA for the CDR3: TGTGCCAGTAGTCATGGAGAGGGGATTAATTCACCCCTCCACTTT.